The rows below give T cell receptor beta chains drawn from one sample of a study of blood T cell repertoires in COVID-19. Data came from immunoSEQ multiplex PCR; TCRdb stores just in-frame clones and leaves some out. The sample lists around 78,000 clones, 88% seen once, with less than 45% in the top ten. The sample comprised peripheral blood. These receptors all stem from a human donor in a cohort sampled during active COVID-19. Both conserved end residues are part of each CDR3. Each record gives: D gene, J gene, CDR3 length, V gene, CDR3 protein. A D gene is named only where the DNA matches it firmly.

>TRBD2|TRBJ2-1|15|TRBV6-2/TRBV6-3
CASSDGTSGGAEQFF
>.|TRBJ2-5|12|TRBV30
CAWSSGSETQYF
>.|TRBJ2-3|13|TRBV19
CASSILTADTQYF
>.|TRBJ1-1|14|TRBV7-2
CASSPIAGSTEAFF
>TRBD1|TRBJ1-2|14|TRBV4-1
CASSQVTGTYGYTF
>TRBD1|TRBJ1-1|15|TRBV11-2
CASSLVGQMNTEAFF
>TRBD1|TRBJ2-7|14|TRBV11-2
CASSSEDRGREQYF
>TRBD2|TRBJ2-1|15|TRBV19
CASQSSGVNYNEQFF
>.|TRBJ2-3|14|TRBV2
CASNDGVPTDTQYF
>.|TRBJ2-1|15|TRBV5-1
CASSLGGASYNEQFF
>TRBD1|TRBJ2-1|17|TRBV24-1
CATSDAIGGAGRYEQFF
>.|TRBJ2-5|16|TRBV4-1
CASSQDRAGSSGTQYF
>TRBD2|TRBJ2-2|16|TRBV7-3
CASSFLAGENTGELFF
>TRBD2|TRBJ2-1|14|TRBV4-3
CASSLTGLDNEQFF
>TRBD2|TRBJ2-7|14|TRBV28
CASRDSGSSYEQYF
>TRBD1|TRBJ2-2|14|TRBV5-1
CASRDRANTGELFF
>.|TRBJ2-1|13|TRBV6-4
CASSVVSGNEQFF
>.|TRBJ1-5|19|TRBV27
CASSRPHREAPMRNQPQHF
>TRBD2|TRBJ2-1|15|TRBV5-5
CASSVGGSPYNEQFF
>.|TRBJ2-1|14|TRBV18
CASSPTTRVNEQFF
>.|TRBJ2-3|14|TRBV18
CASSELTEEDTQYF
>.|TRBJ2-1|14|TRBV6-5
CASRGLDRYNEQFF
>TRBD2|TRBJ2-2|16|TRBV18
CASSPPSGRNTGELFF
>TRBD2|TRBJ2-5|16|TRBV19
CASSVAGLAEQETQYF
>.|TRBJ2-5|13|TRBV5-1
CASSFGGEETQYF
>.|TRBJ1-1|15|TRBV19
CASSIDTGGDTEAFF
>.|TRBJ2-1|15|TRBV7-2
CASSLSGSHYNEQFF
>.|TRBJ1-3|15|TRBV7-9
CASNLQGYSGNTIYF
>.|TRBJ2-5|13|TRBV19
CASSRGPLETQYF
>TRBD1|TRBJ1-2|15|TRBV5-6
CASSEGTGANYGYTF
>TRBD2|TRBJ2-7|14|TRBV5-1
CASSLEGLGAQQYF
>.|TRBJ2-5|12|TRBV28
CASSSVQETQYF